The 6 T cell receptor beta chains listed next were all sequenced from one sample in a study of shared clonotypes between healthy human individuals. Profiled with immunoSEQ multiplex PCR; TCRdb holds only in-frame clones, not every one. The data show around 2.3 million clones, approximately 96% seen once. Input material: naive CD4+ T cells sorted from blood. Regarding subset: CD45RA+ positively selected. The receptors were gathered from a man aged 18 to 35 in good health.

In DNA form, the CDR3 reads TGTGCCAGCAGCTTGGGCCGTAGCTCCTACAATGAGCAGTTCTTC. The encoded protein is CASSLGRSSYNEQFF. The chain carries TRBV5-4 and TRBJ2-1; no clear D gene. Trimming cost V 0 bases and J 0 bases, with 7 bases left between them. CDR1 is SGHNT and CDR2 is YYREEE in the germline V gene (reference sequence). The CDR3 loop spans 15 amino acids.

J is TRBJ2-7 and V is TRBV6-1; possibly TRBD2 for D (5 bases). Deletions cut 2 bases from V and 4 bases from J, with 15 bases between. Looked up from germline, CDR1 is MNHNS and CDR2 is SASEGT. The CDR3 is made up of 15 amino acids. The CDR3 DNA sequence: TGTGCCAGCAGTGAATGGGAGACGCCCGCTTACGAGCAGTACTTC. This sequence encodes CASSEWETPAYEQYF.

The chain has TRBV19 and TRBJ1-6, with 8 positions matching TRBD1. The V and J ends lost 6 bases and 6 bases, in that order; junction bases with no gene match: 7. CDR1 and CDR2 from the germline V gene are LNHDA and SQIVND (reference sequence). The CDR3 consists of 15 residues. The CDR3 sequence is CASSPITGGNSPLHF. DNA of the CDR3: TGTGCCAGTAGCCCCATAACAGGGGGTAATTCACCCCTCCACTTT.

The chain uses TRBV19 and TRBJ1-5; D is perhaps TRBD1 (6 bases). There are 16 residues in the CDR3. V gave up 8 bases and J gave up 4 bases, with 21 bases separating them. The V gene's germline CDR1 is LNHDA and CDR2 SQIVND (reference sequence). This CDR3 reads CASCTAVGAFNQPQHF. The DNA of the CDR3 is TGTGCCAGTTGTACCGCGGTGGGGGCCTTTAATCAGCCCCAGCATTTT.

Points on this clone: Other DNA sequences in this specimen translate into the identical CDR3. V and J are TRBV10-3 and TRBJ1-1; possibly TRBD1 for D (5 bases). Trimming took 4 bases from V and 0 from J, leaving 6 bases between them. This CDR3 spans 13 amino acids. CDR1 is ENHRY and CDR2 is SYGVKD in the germline V gene. For the CDR3, the DNA is TGTGCCATCAGTGGGGGCATGAACACTGAAGCTTTCTTT. Its protein product is CAISGGMNTEAFF.

This clone was seen a single time. Other nucleotide sequences from this sample produce the same CDR3. The CDR3 here is CASSPPGTGGNQPQHF. The CDR3 DNA reads as TGTGCCAGCTCACCACCCGGGACAGGGGGCAATCAGCCCCAGCATTTT. This chain joins TRBV18 and TRBJ1-5; 10 bases line up with TRBD1. Germline CDR1 and CDR2: KGHSH and LQKENI. J gave up 2 bases and V 0 bases, and 1 base lay outside the gene matches. This CDR3 has 16 residues.